The 30 T cell receptor beta chains below all came from one sample that was sequenced in a study of cytomegalovirus exposure and HLA in healthy donors. It was with 60 Vbeta and 13 Jbeta primers that the PCR ran. Sequencing used immunoSEQ multiplex PCR; TCRdb keeps in-frame clones, though not all of them. The repertoire consists of 150,000 to 200,000 clones, with approximately 70% occurring once and the leading ten covering 6% to 7.5%. Sequenced material: PBMCs. The source is a man aged 40-50 years in good health and CMV-seropositive.

The rearrangement joins TRBV27 to TRBJ1-2, with no clear D. Germline V gene sequence: CDR1 MNHEY, CDR2 SMNVEV (reference sequence). V lost 5 bases to trimming and J lost 7 bases, with 8 bases between them. The CDR3 is made up of 11 amino acids. DNA of the CDR3: TGTGCCAGCAGTAAGGGAGGTGGCTACACCTTC. As protein: CASSKGGGYTF.

The CDR3 DNA follows: TGTGCCAGCAGCAGGGGCGACGAGCAGTACTTC. This gives the protein CASSRGDEQYF. V gene TRBV11-2 combines with J gene TRBJ2-7, with TRBD1 as a possible D gene (5 bases). Looked up from germline, CDR1 is SGHAT and CDR2 is FQNNGV. The length of the CDR3 is 11 residues. V was cut by 5 bases and J by 5 bases, with 7 bases left in between.

Here the CDR3 DNA reads TGTGCCAGCAGCGACTCGGGACAAAACTATGGCTACACCTTC. Translation gives CASSDSGQNYGYTF. This chain joins TRBV9 and TRBJ1-2; perhaps TRBD1 as D (6 bases). CDR3 length equals 14 residues. Germline assignment: CDR1 SGDLS and CDR2 YYNGEE. The germline V and J ends were trimmed by 3 bases and 2 bases, with 11 bases remaining between them.

The rearrangement uses TRBV7-9 and TRBJ1-2, with 7 nucleotides matching TRBD1. CDR1 and CDR2 (germline): SEHNR, FQNEAQ (reference sequence). The CDR3 is made up of 15 amino acids. Trimming at V came to 6 bases and at J to 5 bases, leaving 12 bases not matched to a gene. In DNA form, the CDR3 reads TGTGCCAGCAGGCCACATAGGACAGGCTCTTATGGCTACACCTTC. Its protein is CASRPHRTGSYGYTF.

This clone turned up a few times. This chain links TRBV27 with TRBJ1-6; TRBD1 agrees at 9 bases. This CDR3 comprises 16 residues. The V gene end was trimmed by 4 bases and the J gene end by 2 bases; junction bases not matched to a gene: 3. Germline V gene sequence: CDR1 MNHEY, CDR2 SMNVEV (reference sequence). The CDR3 sequence is CASSSGTGTYNSPLHF. The DNA of the CDR3 is TGTGCCAGCAGTTCGGGGACAGGGACCTATAATTCACCCCTCCACTTT.

The rearrangement uses TRBV7-3 and TRBJ1-1; 12 positions match TRBD1. The V gene's germline CDR1 is SGHTA and CDR2 FQGTGA. CDR3 size: 15 residues. V lost 5 bases and J lost 4; bases outside the gene matches: 5. The CDR3: CASSRDRGQGTEAFF. The CDR3 nucleotides read TGTGCCAGCAGCCGGGACAGGGGGCAGGGCACTGAAGCTTTCTTT.

This clone was detected only a few times. CDR3 DNA: TGTGCCAGCAGCTCAGGGGGCGCGGGTGGCTACACCTTC. It is translated as CASSSGGAGGYTF. The V gene is TRBV5-4, the J gene TRBJ1-2; 8 bases map to TRBD1. With V trimmed by 3 bases and J by 7 bases, 5 bases remained unmatched. The CDR3 loop spans 13 amino acids. Germline V gene lookup returns CDR1 SGHNT and CDR2 YYREEE (reference sequence).

This CDR3 is CAWSVLAGLEFF. The CDR3 coding sequence is TGTGCCTGGAGTGTACTAGCGGGGCTCGAGTTCTTC. The V and J genes are TRBV30 and TRBJ2-1; TRBD2 aligns across 10 bases. Germline CDR1 GTSNPN, CDR2 SVGIG (reference sequence). J gave up 14 bases and V 0 bases, and 4 bases lay outside the gene matches. The CDR3 has 12 amino acids.

The V call is TRBV6-5, the J call TRBJ1-1; TRBD1 matches at 8 bases. Germline V gives CDR1 MNHEY, CDR2 SVGAGI. The CDR3 consists of 16 residues. V gave up 4 bases and J gave up 4 bases; unmatched junction bases: 11. DNA of the CDR3: TGTGCCAGCAGTTCCGGGACAGGAGTGTTGGGCACTGAAGCTTTCTTT. This codes for CASSSGTGVLGTEAFF.

Worth noting for this clone: A read error may produce the germline difference seen at one junction end. The chain uses TRBV27 and TRBJ1-4; the D is unclear. CDR3 length: 11 residues. CDR1 is MNHEY and CDR2 is SMNVEV in the germline V gene (reference sequence). The CDR3 is CASRPVVGSTF. The CDR3 nucleotides read TGTGCCAGCAGGCCCGTGGTAGGGAGTACATTT.

V gene TRBV14 combines with J gene TRBJ1-3; no clear D gene. The CDR3 has 17 residues. Germline values: CDR1 SGHDN, CDR2 FVKESK. V gave up 1 base and J gave up 1 base, with 14 bases separating them. Here the CDR3 reads CASSQVGGFSSGNTIYF. DNA of the CDR3: TGTGCCAGCAGCCAAGTCGGAGGGTTTTCTTCTGGAAACACCATATATTTT.

This chain joins TRBV6-5 and TRBJ1-1, with 7 positions matching TRBD1. The J segment lost 3 bases and the V segment lost 5 bases, leaving 9 bases of the junction unmatched. There are 15 residues in the CDR3. Germline V gene lookup returns CDR1 MNHEY and CDR2 SVGAGI. The CDR3 coding sequence is TGTGCCAGCAGTCCCGCGGGACAGAAGTACACTGAAGCTTTCTTT. It yields the protein CASSPAGQKYTEAFF.

V is TRBV7-2 and J is TRBJ2-4, with D possibly TRBD2 on 5 matching bases. V shed 1 base and J shed 4 bases, with 20 bases lying between them. The CDR3 consists of 18 residues. The germline CDR1 and CDR2 sequences are SGHTA and FQGNSA. The CDR3 protein is CASSLGGSGRNIKNIQYF. The CDR3 region has the DNA TGTGCCAGCAGCTTAGGTGGGTCGGGAAGAAATATTAAAAACATTCAGTACTTC.

This clone was detected only a few times. This sequence joins TRBV28 and TRBJ1-2; TRBD1 aligns across 8 bases. The germline V gene encodes CDR1 MDHEN and CDR2 SYDVKM. Trimming at V came to 4 bases and at J to 6 bases, leaving 1 base not matched to a gene. This CDR3 has 12 residues. The CDR3 DNA reads TGTGCCAGCAGTTCGACAGGGGATGGCTACACCTTC. Amino acid sequence: CASSSTGDGYTF.

The chain links TRBV28 to TRBJ2-7, with D possibly being TRBD1 (6 bases). The CDR3 length is 13 residues. Trimming shortened V by 5 bases and J by 1 base, and 9 bases separated the two germline ends. Germline lookup yields CDR1 MDHEN and CDR2 SYDVKM. This CDR3 is CASSPQGSYEQYF. CDR3 DNA sequence: TGTGCCAGCAGTCCACAGGGATCCTACGAGCAGTACTTC.

This chain joins TRBV9 and TRBJ2-3; weak D call: TRBD1 (6 bases). This CDR3 is 16 amino acids long. Trimming removed 3 bases at V and 2 bases at J, with 16 bases between. Germline CDR1 SGDLS, CDR2 YYNGEE. CDR3 bases: TGTGCCAGCAGCGCGACTTGGACAGCATCCACAGATACGCAGTATTTT. It encodes CASSATWTASTDTQYF.

This clone has more than one count but fewer than ten. This chain connects TRBV9 to TRBJ1-1; D unresolved. Germline V gene data show CDR1 as SGDLS and CDR2 as YYNGEE. V shed 3 bases and J shed 7 bases, with 16 bases lying between them. The CDR3 is made up of 14 amino acids. CDR3 sequence reads: CASSALGKANEAFF. The CDR3 coding sequence is TGTGCCAGCAGCGCCCTAGGCAAAGCTAATGAAGCTTTCTTT.

This clone was found a few times. The J gene is TRBJ2-5, the V gene TRBV5-5; D gene ambiguous. Germline V gives CDR1 SGHKS, CDR2 YYEKEE (reference sequence). The CDR3 spans 14 residues. The germline V and J ends were trimmed by 3 bases and 0 bases, with 9 bases remaining between them. The CDR3 loop is CASSSLEDQETQYF. The DNA of the CDR3 is TGTGCCAGCAGCTCCCTTGAGGACCAAGAGACCCAGTACTTC.

The chain links TRBV5-1 to TRBJ1-3; D is perhaps TRBD1 (5 bases). The CDR3 is 15 amino acids. Between the trimmed V and J ends, which lost 4 bases and 0 bases, there was a span of 11 bases. Looked up from germline, CDR1 is SGHRS and CDR2 is YFSETQ. CDR3 sequence reads: CASSPGQGSGNTIYF. In DNA form, the CDR3 reads TGCGCCAGCAGCCCAGGACAAGGCTCTGGAAACACCATATATTTT.

The chain recombines TRBV30 with TRBJ1-5, with a tentative D call TRBD1 (6 bases). The CDR3 has 13 amino acids. Per the germline V gene, CDR1 is GTSNPN and CDR2 is SVGIG (reference sequence). Trimming cost V 4 bases and J 6 bases, with 13 bases left between them. CDR3 nucleotide sequence: TGTGCCTGGAAGACAGGTTTTGGTCAGCCCCAGCATTTT. Translated, it gives CAWKTGFGQPQHF.

The chain has TRBV9 and TRBJ2-1; TRBD2 agrees at 9 bases. V gave up 1 base and J gave up 7 bases; unmatched junction bases: 6. The CDR3 has 15 amino acids. Germline assignment: CDR1 SGDLS and CDR2 YYNGEE. CDR3 region: CASSVFSSGENEQFF. The CDR3 region has the DNA TGTGCCAGCAGCGTATTTTCTAGCGGGGAAAATGAGCAGTTCTTC.

The chain recombines TRBV6-6 with TRBJ2-6; a weak D match, TRBD2 (6 bases). Germline values: CDR1 MNHNY, CDR2 SVGAGI (reference sequence). Trimming pared 4 bases from V and 0 bases from J, leaving 10 bases between. The CDR3 length is 16 residues. The CDR3 protein is CASSFRGSSGANVLTF. For the CDR3, the DNA is TGTGCCAGCAGTTTCCGGGGGAGCTCTGGGGCCAACGTCCTGACTTTC.

The rearrangement links TRBV7-2 to TRBJ1-3; TRBD1 is a possible D gene (5 bases). This CDR3 is built from 14 residues. CDR1 is SGHTA and CDR2 is FQGNSA in the germline V gene. Trimming pared 4 bases from V and 7 bases from J, leaving 14 bases between. This chain's CDR3 is CASSSNRLGNTIYF. In DNA, the CDR3 is TGTGCCAGCAGCTCTAACAGGCTTGGGAACACCATATATTTT.

The chain employs TRBV23-1 and TRBJ1-5; 8 bases line up with TRBD1. TRBV23-1 belongs to the ORF category, with a function that is uncertain. J lost 6 bases, V lost 4 bases, and 17 bases had no gene match. CDR3 length equals 18 residues. The CDR3 loop reads CASSPEGKTGASPQPQHF. In nucleotides, the CDR3 is TGCGCCAGCAGTCCCGAGGGGAAGACAGGGGCGTCTCCTCAGCCCCAGCATTTT.

This clone turned up a few times. V gene TRBV5-4 combines with J gene TRBJ2-7; 7 bases match TRBD1. CDR1 and CDR2 from the germline V gene are SGHNT and YYREEE (reference sequence). V shed 0 bases and J 4 bases; nucleotides not matched to a gene: 7. The CDR3 is 15 amino acids. The CDR3 region has the DNA TGTGCCAGCAGCTTGGGGACAGGCCACTTTTACGAGCAGTACTTC. It yields the protein CASSLGTGHFYEQYF.

As regards this clone: A junction boundary mismatches the germline segment, possibly from a read error. J is TRBJ2-1 and V is TRBV7-9, with 9 nucleotides matching TRBD2. The CDR3 contains 19 residues. Per germline, CDR1 SEHNR and CDR2 FQNEAQ (reference sequence). Written as DNA, the CDR3 is TGTTCCAGCAGCTTCGGGAAGCGGGGGGCCACACACCTTCACAATGAGCAGTTCTTC. Its protein product is CSSSFGKRGATHLHNEQFF.

The chain employs TRBV7-2 and TRBJ1-2, with 7 positions matching TRBD1. The CDR3 is 14 residues long. CDR1 and CDR2 from the germline V gene are SGHTA and FQGNSA. After removal of 4 bases from V and 4 bases from J, the junction contained 6 bases not matched to a gene. CDR3 sequence reads: CASSSRGQTYGYTF. The DNA of the CDR3 is TGTGCCAGCAGCTCGAGGGGACAGACCTATGGCTACACCTTC.

The genes are TRBV6-6 and TRBJ1-4; D might be TRBD1 (6 bases). The germline gives CDR1 MNHNY, CDR2 SVGAGI (reference sequence). The CDR3 spans 15 residues. Trimming took 0 bases from V and 8 from J, leaving 13 bases between them. CDR3 sequence reads: CASSYSRGGHEKLFF. The DNA of the CDR3 is TGTGCCAGCAGTTACTCGAGGGGGGGGCACGAAAAACTGTTTTTT.

The rearrangement joins TRBV6-5 to TRBJ2-3; the match to TRBD2 covers 13 bases. Germline V CDR1 and CDR2: MNHEY, SVGAGI. V lost 10 bases and J lost 2; bases outside the gene matches: 3. The length of the CDR3 is 14 residues. CDR3 region: CATGLAGNTDTQYF. The CDR3 nucleotides are TGTGCCACGGGACTAGCGGGGAACACAGATACGCAGTATTTT.

The chain is built from TRBV9 and TRBJ2-3, with 10 bases lining up with TRBD1. The CDR3 is made up of 15 amino acids. CDR1 and CDR2 (germline): SGDLS, YYNGEE. J lost 4 bases, V lost 4 bases, and 6 bases had no gene match. CDR3 DNA sequence: TGTGCCAGCAGCTCGGGACAGGGGAGGGCAGATACGCAGTATTTT. It encodes CASSSGQGRADTQYF.